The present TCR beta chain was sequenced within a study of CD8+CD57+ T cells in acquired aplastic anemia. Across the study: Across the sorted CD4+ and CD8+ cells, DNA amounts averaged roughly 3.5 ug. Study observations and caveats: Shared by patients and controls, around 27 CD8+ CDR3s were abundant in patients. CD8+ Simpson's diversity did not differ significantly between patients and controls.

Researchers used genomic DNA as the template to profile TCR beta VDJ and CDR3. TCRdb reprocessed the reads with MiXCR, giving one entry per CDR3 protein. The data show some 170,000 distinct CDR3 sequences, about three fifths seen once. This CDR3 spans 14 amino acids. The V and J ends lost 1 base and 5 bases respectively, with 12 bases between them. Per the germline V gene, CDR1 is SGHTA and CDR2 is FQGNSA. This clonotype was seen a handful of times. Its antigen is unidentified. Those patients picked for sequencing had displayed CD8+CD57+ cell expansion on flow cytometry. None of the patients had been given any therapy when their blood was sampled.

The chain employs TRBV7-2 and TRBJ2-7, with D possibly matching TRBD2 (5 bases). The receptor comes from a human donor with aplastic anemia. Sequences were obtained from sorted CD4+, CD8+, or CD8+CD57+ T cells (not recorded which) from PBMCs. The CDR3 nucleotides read TGTGCCAGCAGCTTAGGGCTAGCCGGGGACGAGCAGTACTTC. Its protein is CASSLGLAGDEQYF.